A single sample gave rise to the 24 T cell receptor beta chains below, sequenced in a study of PD-L1 blockade in urothelial cancer. Libraries were prepared by immunoSEQ multiplex PCR; TCRdb keeps only in-frame clonotypes and omits some of them. The repertoire holds some 40,000 clones, with around nine tenths as singletons. Sequences were derived from PBMCs, sampled around atezolizumab (anti-PD-L1) treatment. These TCRs come from a man between 65 and 85 years old with urothelial cancer.

This clone has only one observation. The J gene is TRBJ1-4, the V gene TRBV28, with D maybe TRBD1 (6 bases). Trimming stripped 3 bases from V and 4 bases from J, with 15 bases between. Per germline, CDR1 MDHEN and CDR2 SYDVKM. CDR3 size: 16 residues. CDR3 nucleotide sequence: TGTGCCAGCAGTTTGGGGGCCGGAGTCTTTAATGAAAAACTGTTTTTT. Translated, it gives CASSLGAGVFNEKLFF.

The genes are TRBV6-8 and TRBJ2-5; TRBD1 agrees at 8 bases. Germline trimming cut 0 bases from V and 1 base from J; bases unmatched to any gene: 1. The CDR3 has 15 residues. Germline V gene data show CDR1 as MNHGY and CDR2 as SAAAGT. CDR3 sequence (DNA): TGTGCCAGCAGTTACTCGGGACAGGCCCAAGAGACCCAGTACTTC. Translated, it gives CASSYSGQAQETQYF.

The chain links TRBV5-1 to TRBJ1-1; the D is unclear. The CDR3 loop spans 12 amino acids. The V gene's germline CDR1 is SGHRS and CDR2 YFSETQ. V was clipped by 4 bases and J by 1 base, with 5 bases between them. The CDR3 DNA is TGCGCCAGCAGCCTAGCGAACACTGAAGCTTTCTTT. Translated, it gives CASSLANTEAFF.

The chain is built from TRBV5-1 and TRBJ2-7, with D possibly TRBD1 on 6 matching bases. The V end was cut by 4 bases, the J end by 0 bases, with 11 bases between. From germline, CDR1 is SGHRS and CDR2 YFSETQ. There are 14 residues in the CDR3. The CDR3 coding sequence is TGCGCCAGCAGCCAGAAAGGGGGCTCCTACGAGCAGTACTTC. Amino acid sequence: CASSQKGGSYEQYF.

The sample holds one count of this clone. The V gene is TRBV25-1, the J gene TRBJ2-1; the match to TRBD2 covers 8 bases. Per the germline V gene, CDR1 is MGHDK and CDR2 is SYGVNS. Unmatched junction bases numbered 9, after V lost 3 bases and J lost 5 bases. This CDR3 has 16 residues. CDR3 region: CASSDPLGTRNNEQFF. The CDR3 coding sequence is TGTGCCAGCAGTGATCCACTCGGGACTAGAAACAATGAGCAGTTCTTC.

V usage is TRBV5-4 and J usage is TRBJ2-3; 9 bases match TRBD2. From germline, CDR1 is SGHNT and CDR2 YYREEE (reference sequence). V dropped 4 bases and J dropped 5; count of bases not matched to a gene: 8. This CDR3 region has 15 residues. CDR3 sequence (DNA): TGTGCCAGCAGCCTAGCGGGATTGGGCGGAGATACGCAGTATTTT. This translates into CASSLAGLGGDTQYF. The entire variable domain, with the rest obtained from reference TRBV5-4 and TRBJ2-3, is as follows: ETGVTQSPTHLIKTRGQQVTLRCSSQSGHNTVSWYQQALGQGPQFIFQYYREEENGRGNFPPRFSGLQFPNYSSELNVNALELDDSALYLCASSLAGLGGDTQYFGPGTRLTVL.

The chain is built from TRBV28 and TRBJ2-7, with 10 bases aligning to TRBD2. V was clipped by 5 bases and J by 4 bases; unmatched bases: 5. The length of the CDR3 is 14 residues. Germline CDR1 MDHEN, CDR2 SYDVKM. Here the CDR3 reads CASSIGTSDYEQYF. CDR3 nucleotides: TGTGCCAGCAGTATCGGGACTAGCGATTACGAGCAGTACTTC.

The V gene is TRBV5-1, the J gene TRBJ2-2; no clear D gene. CDR1 SGHRS and CDR2 YFSETQ come from the germline V gene. The length of the CDR3 is 13 residues. Trimming took 4 bases from V and 4 from J, leaving 8 bases between them. The CDR3 reads CASSPGPTGELFF. CDR3 in DNA: TGCGCCAGCAGCCCCGGTCCCACCGGGGAGCTGTTTTTT.

In this sample, this clone turned up once. The rearrangement uses TRBV11-2 and TRBJ2-2, with a possible D match to TRBD2 (6 bases). Germline CDR1 and CDR2: SGHAT and FQNNGV. The CDR3 length is 15 residues. V lost 5 bases and J 3 bases, leaving 13 bases between the germline ends. CDR3 protein: CASSPGGIDTGELFF. CDR3 DNA sequence: TGTGCCAGCAGCCCAGGAGGGATAGACACCGGGGAGCTGTTTTTT.

The chain has TRBV6-1 and TRBJ2-5; D remains ambiguous. V gave up 1 base and J gave up 4 bases, with 7 bases separating them. The germline V gene encodes CDR1 MNHNS and CDR2 SASEGT. This CDR3 is 13 amino acids long. As DNA, the CDR3 is TGTGCCAGCAGTGAAGGGTGGGCAGAGACCCAGTACTTC. Translated: CASSEGWAETQYF.

The chain is built from TRBV27 and TRBJ1-5; D is perhaps TRBD1 (5 bases). There are 20 residues in the CDR3. Deletions cut 5 bases from V and 0 bases from J, with 26 bases between. Germline loops: CDR1 MNHEY, CDR2 SMNVEV (reference sequence). In DNA form, the CDR3 reads TGTGCCAGCAGTCCCAGATACGCTGGCCGGGGGGGAGATAGCAATCAGCCCCAGCATTTT. Amino acid sequence: CASSPRYAGRGGDSNQPQHF.

The genes are TRBV5-1 and TRBJ2-5, with D unclear. This CDR3 is 13 amino acids long. Germline CDR1 and CDR2: SGHRS and YFSETQ. Trimming removed 1 base from V and 2 bases from J, with 6 bases in between. CDR3 sequence: CASSLTVQETQYF. Written as DNA, the CDR3 is TGCGCCAGCAGCTTGACAGTTCAAGAGACCCAGTACTTC.

In its sample, this clone was seen once. J is TRBJ2-1 and V is TRBV9; 8 bases map to TRBD2. With 0 bases clipped from V and 13 bases from J, the junction kept 9 bases outside the gene matches. The CDR3 is 14 amino acids. CDR1 SGDLS and CDR2 YYNGEE come from the germline V gene. The CDR3 DNA follows: TGTGCCAGCAGCGTAGAGGGACTAGGGTTCTATCAGTTCTTC. Protein product: CASSVEGLGFYQFF.

This chain connects TRBV15 to TRBJ2-6; 7 bases match TRBD1. V dropped 1 base and J dropped 0; count of bases not matched to a gene: 6. The germline gives CDR1 LNHNV, CDR2 YYDKDF (reference sequence). The CDR3 runs to 18 residues. CDR3 in DNA: TGTGCCACCAGCAGAGGACAGGGAGCTGGCTCTGGGGCCAACGTCCTGACTTTC. Encoded protein: CATSRGQGAGSGANVLTF.

J is TRBJ1-5 and V is TRBV19; 10 nucleotides align to TRBD1. V lost 11 bases to trimming and J lost 0 bases; unmatched junction nucleotides: 10. The CDR3 totals 16 residues. Germline V gives CDR1 LNHDA, CDR2 SQIVND (reference sequence). The CDR3 DNA is TGTGCCGTTTGGGACAGGGGAGGAGATAGCAATCAGCCCCAGCATTTT. It yields the protein CAVWDRGGDSNQPQHF.

The rearrangement links TRBV6-6 to TRBJ2-1; perhaps TRBD1 as D (6 bases). Germline loops: CDR1 MNHNY, CDR2 SVGAGI (reference sequence). The CDR3 runs to 15 residues. The V and J ends lost 2 bases and 2 bases respectively, with 10 bases between them. The CDR3 reads CASSYGQGTYNEQFF. CDR3 sequence (DNA): TGTGCCAGCAGTTACGGCCAGGGGACCTACAATGAGCAGTTCTTC.

The CDR3 nucleotides are TGTGCCAGTAGTATTTCACATGGACTCCAGCCCCAGCATTTT. It codes for CASSISHGLQPQHF. The chain has TRBV19 and TRBJ1-5; D is unclear. CDR3 length equals 14 residues. Per the germline V gene, CDR1 is LNHDA and CDR2 is SQIVND (reference sequence). The V and J ends lost 3 bases and 7 bases respectively, with 13 bases between them.

The chain joins TRBV30 to TRBJ1-2; 7 bases are shared with TRBD1. The CDR3 runs to 13 residues. V gave up 7 bases and J gave up 0 bases; unmatched junction bases: 5. Germline CDR1 is GTSNPN and CDR2 is SVGIG (reference sequence). Written as DNA, the CDR3 is TGTGCCTCACCGGGGACAGCTAACTATGGCTACACCTTC. Encoded protein: CASPGTANYGYTF.

This chain joins TRBV5-1 and TRBJ2-3; 8 bases match TRBD2. Germline assignment: CDR1 SGHRS and CDR2 YFSETQ. CDR3 length: 16 residues. J was trimmed by 0 bases and V by 3 bases; bases with no gene match: 6. The CDR3 is CASSSGLGGSTDTQYF. In nucleotides, the CDR3 is TGCGCCAGCAGCTCGGGACTAGGAGGGAGCACAGATACGCAGTATTTT.

The J gene is TRBJ2-1, the V gene TRBV7-3, with 10 bases identical to TRBD1. The germline V gene has CDR1 SGHTA and CDR2 FQGTGA. The CDR3 extends over 14 amino acids. Losses at the gene ends were 4 bases for V and 7 bases for J; bases not matched to a gene: 4. The CDR3 sequence is CASSSPGQGNEQFF. The CDR3 DNA follows: TGTGCCAGCAGCTCCCCGGGACAGGGGAATGAGCAGTTCTTC.

The J gene is TRBJ1-5, the V gene TRBV19, with 8 nucleotides matching TRBD1. This CDR3 region has 14 residues. After removal of 9 bases from V and 13 bases from J, the junction contained 17 bases not matched to a gene. Germline loops: CDR1 LNHDA, CDR2 SQIVND (reference sequence). The CDR3 region is CASSFQGAVSAQHF. The CDR3 DNA reads as TGTGCCAGCTCCTTCCAGGGGGCAGTGTCCGCGCAGCATTTT.

The V and J genes are TRBV29-1 and TRBJ1-1, with D possibly being TRBD1 (5 bases). Trimming stripped 4 bases from V and 6 bases from J, with 21 bases between. CDR3 length: 15 amino acids. Germline V gene sequence: CDR1 SQVTM, CDR2 ANQGSEA. This CDR3 is CSVVKGITSSPEAFF. The CDR3 nucleotides are TGCAGCGTTGTAAAGGGGATTACTTCGTCTCCTGAAGCTTTCTTT.

The V gene is TRBV27, the J gene TRBJ2-7, with TRBD1 matching over 8 bases. V lost 3 bases to trimming and J lost 1 base; unmatched junction nucleotides: 5. Germline V gives CDR1 MNHEY, CDR2 SMNVEV (reference sequence). The CDR3 covers 15 residues. DNA for the CDR3: TGTGCCAGCAGTTTTGACAGGGGAGGTTCCTACGAGCAGTACTTC. Residues: CASSFDRGGSYEQYF.

The chain employs TRBV7-9 and TRBJ2-7; tentatively, D is TRBD1 (5 bases). This CDR3 has 16 amino acids. V dropped 4 bases and J dropped 0 bases, with 16 bases sitting between them. Germline CDR1 SEHNR, CDR2 FQNEAQ (reference sequence). CDR3 bases: TGTGCCAGCAGCTCAGGGCGGCGGCCGATCTCCTACGAGCAGTACTTC. This encodes CASSSGRRPISYEQYF. Full variable domain (missing parts from reference TRBV7-9 and TRBJ2-7): DTGVSQNPRHKITKRGQNVTFRCDPISEHNRLYWYRQTLGQGPEFLTYFQNEAQLEKSRLLSDRFSAERPKGSFSTLEIQRTEQGDSAMYLCASSSGRRPISYEQYFGPGTRLTVT.